This T cell receptor beta chain was obtained from a study of blood T cell repertoires in COVID-19. Background on the study: Italy, Spain and the United States were the sources of the convalescent and acute COVID-19 samples. PBMCs, B-cell-depleted T cells, or T cells were the source of the cDNA or gDNA that made up the material.

Authors' data handling: Using reference gene primer amplification, nucleated cell counts were estimated. The repertoire was sequenced with immunoSEQ multiplex PCR; TCRdb's copy has only in-frame clones and lacks some. D and trimming come from the DNA, and the V and J calls and clone size come from that table. Of 250,000 to 350,000 clones listed, 88% are singletons. Recruited during active infection, patients (from Seattle) were subsequently followed longitudinally. Germline V gene sequence: CDR1 LGHNT, CDR2 FRNRAP. This CDR3 region has 12 residues. Deletions cut 4 bases from V and 15 bases from J, with 16 bases between.

The source of this sequence is a woman in her 30s with COVID-19, enrolled during active disease. Sequencing used peripheral blood. The rearrangement links TRBV12-5 to TRBJ2-1, with a tentative D call TRBD1 (6 bases). In DNA form, the CDR3 reads TGTGCTAGTGGTTCGGACAGTTCCAGTACGTTCTTC. This encodes CASGSDSSSTFF.